This is a list of T cell receptor beta chains from one sample in a study of T cells after yellow fever vaccination. TCRdb analysed the 5' RACE reads with MiXCR anew, one entry per CDR3 protein. The sample records over 300,000 distinct CDR3 sequences, roughly 4.3% being singletons. Specimen: PBMCs, collected 5 days after the yellow fever booster vaccination. These receptors were collected from a man aged 18 to 29 who received the YFV17D yellow fever vaccine. Both conserved end residues are part of each CDR3. The D gene is left open where the match is weak. Clone size is stated in some rows and not others, as once, few, many or a class when expanded.

>TRBV20-1|few|TRBJ2-2|.
TGCAGTGCTAGAGGGACAGACAACACCGGGGAGCTGTTTTTT
CSARGTDNTGELFF
>TRBV20-1|.|TRBJ2-5|TRBD1
TGCAGTGCCCACGGGACAGGCCTCCAAGAGACCCAGTACTTC
CSAHGTGLQETQYF
>TRBV5-6|.|TRBJ2-3|.
TGTGCCAGCAGCTTGATGCGGGGCTCGGGAGATACGCAGTATTTT
CASSLMRGSGDTQYF
>TRBV7-2|many|TRBJ2-1|.
TGTGCCAGCAGCTTAGCCCGGGGGCGAGAGTTCTTC
CASSLARGREFF
>TRBV5-1|few|TRBJ2-1|TRBD1
TGCGCCAGCAGCACCGGGACAGGGGGCTTCTACAATGAGCAGTTCTTC
CASSTGTGGFYNEQFF
>TRBV29-1|.|TRBJ1-5|.
TGCAGCGTTACCGAGACGATATCGCAGCCCCAGCATTTT
CSVTETISQPQHF
>TRBV20-1|.|TRBJ2-2|TRBD2
TGCAGTGCTCTTCTAGCGGGGGGGCTTACCGGGGAGCTGTTTTTT
CSALLAGGLTGELFF
>TRBV12-3/TRBV12-4|many|TRBJ2-5|TRBD1
TGTGCCAGCAGACTGGGACAGACTAAAGAGACCCAGTACTTC
CASRLGQTKETQYF
>TRBV27|.|TRBJ2-6|.
TGTGCCAGCAGGGACATTAGCCCCCTCTCTGGGGCCAACGTCCTGACTTTC
CASRDISPLSGANVLTF
>TRBV6-2/TRBV6-3|few|TRBJ2-1|TRBD2
TGTGCCAGCAGCCACCGGGAGGGGTACGACAATGAGCAGTTCTTC
CASSHREGYDNEQFF
>TRBV7-9|few|TRBJ2-1|.
TGTGCCAGCAGCCCCCCGGCTTACAATGAGCAGTTCTTC
CASSPPAYNEQFF
>TRBV7-2|.|TRBJ1-3|.
TGTGCCAGCAGTGATCAGAATTTAAACACCATATATTTT
CASSDQNLNTIYF
>TRBV20-1|few|TRBJ1-2|.
TGCAGTGCTGAGGCAATAGGGCTCCCCGGGAGGGACTATGGCTACACCTTC
CSAEAIGLPGRDYGYTF
>TRBV5-1|many|TRBJ2-2|TRBD2
TGCGCCAGCAGCTTCCCACTAGCGGGGGGCGGCACCGGGGAGCTGTTTTTT
CASSFPLAGGGTGELFF
>TRBV6-1|few|TRBJ1-2|.
TGTGCCAGCAGATCCGGGTTCCAAGATGGCTACACCTTC
CASRSGFQDGYTF
>TRBV18|.|TRBJ2-2|.
TGTGCCAGCTCACCGACCGAAGGGGAGCTGTTTTTT
CASSPTEGELFF
>TRBV5-1|.|TRBJ2-1|.
TGCGCCAGCAGCTTGGTCCAGTATGTTATCTACAATGAGCAGTTCTTC
CASSLVQYVIYNEQFF
>TRBV19|many|TRBJ1-2|TRBD1
TGTGCCAGTAAAAGGACAGGGCGCTATGGCTACACCTTC
CASKRTGRYGYTF
>TRBV12-3/TRBV12-4|.|TRBJ2-1|.
TGTGCCAGCAGTTTAACCAGGTCGGGCGTCGATGAGCAGTTCTTC
CASSLTRSGVDEQFF
>TRBV20-1|.|TRBJ1-3|TRBD1
TGCAGTGCTATCAGGGGGCTAGGAAACACCATATATTTT
CSAIRGLGNTIYF
>TRBV7-2|few|TRBJ1-2|.
TGTGCCAGCAGCTTACAATCCAGTGAGGGGTACTATGGCTACACCTTC
CASSLQSSEGYYGYTF
>TRBV20-1|few|TRBJ2-5|.
TGCAGTGCCACCCTAGGCCTTTCGCGAGGGACCCAGTACTTC
CSATLGLSRGTQYF